This TCR beta chain was sequenced in a study of cytomegalovirus exposure and HLA in healthy donors. Study observations and caveats: With later analysis, a missense DCLRE1C variant became linked to TCR beta V- and J-gene trimming. Most CMV-associated TCR beta chains were later found to appear HLA-restricted.

V was trimmed by 5 bases and J by 7 bases, leaving 16 bases between them. The CDR3 covers 14 residues. Germline CDR1 SGHRS, CDR2 YFSETQ. The PCR had 60 Vbeta and 13 Jbeta primers. The method was immunoSEQ multiplex PCR; TCRdb's version includes in-frame clones alone and lacks a portion of them. The data contain 150,000 to 200,000 clones, roughly 80% of them seen just once; the ten biggest clones take up 2% to 2.5%. Regarding this clone: Its antigen is unknown.

The clonotype originates from a female donor in good health and CMV-seronegative. The sequencing input was PBMCs. The chain couples TRBV5-1 to TRBJ1-5, with a weak D call TRBD1 (5 bases). The DNA of the CDR3 is TGCGCCAGCAGTCGGGGGGGGGAAGGACAGCCCCAGCATTTT. It specifies CASSRGGEGQPQHF.